This TCR beta chain was sequenced during a study of CD8 T cells in ankylosing spondylitis. The V end was cut by 2 bases, the J end by 1 base, with 6 bases between. There are 14 residues in the CDR3. CDR1 and CDR2 (germline): SGHTA, FQGNSA. This clonotype showed up many times. What it binds is not known. Findings of the study overall: In peripheral blood, disease-linked CD8+ clones occurred at relatively low frequencies.

In TCRdb, the 5' RACE reads were re-called with MiXCR into one record per CDR3 protein. The sample holds roughly 130,000 distinct CDR3 sequences, 7% seen once. Sequenced sample: blood, either unsorted or a sorted T cell fraction (not recorded which). This receptor was identified in a male donor with ankylosing spondylitis or in good health (not recorded which). The chain uses TRBV7-2 and TRBJ2-1, with a possible D match to TRBD2 (5 bases). CDR3 nucleotides: TGTGCCAGCAGCTTACGGGATTCCTACAATGAGCAGTTCTTC. This codes for CASSLRDSYNEQFF.